This T cell receptor beta chain is drawn from a study of blood T cell repertoires in COVID-19. Across the study: T cells, B-cell-depleted T cells, or PBMCs supplied cDNA or gDNA.

Germline V gene lookup returns CDR1 SGHRS and CDR2 YFSETQ. The length of the CDR3 is 14 residues. V was clipped by 6 bases and J by 5 bases, with 14 bases between them. Authors' data handling: Amplification with reference gene primers provided the estimates of nucleated cell counts. Assay used: immunoSEQ multiplex PCR; TCRdb lists only in-frame clones, some missing. The V and J calls and clone size were taken over from that table, and D and trimming were inferred from the DNA. The data show about 210,000 clones, 89% seen once. Sequencing input: peripheral blood. The TCR originated in a woman aged 40 to 49 with acute or convalescent COVID-19. V usage is TRBV5-1 and J usage is TRBJ1-4; D remains ambiguous. DNA for the CDR3: TGCGCCAGCAAAAGTGACATTACGAATGAAAAACTGTTTTTT. It specifies CASKSDITNEKLFF.